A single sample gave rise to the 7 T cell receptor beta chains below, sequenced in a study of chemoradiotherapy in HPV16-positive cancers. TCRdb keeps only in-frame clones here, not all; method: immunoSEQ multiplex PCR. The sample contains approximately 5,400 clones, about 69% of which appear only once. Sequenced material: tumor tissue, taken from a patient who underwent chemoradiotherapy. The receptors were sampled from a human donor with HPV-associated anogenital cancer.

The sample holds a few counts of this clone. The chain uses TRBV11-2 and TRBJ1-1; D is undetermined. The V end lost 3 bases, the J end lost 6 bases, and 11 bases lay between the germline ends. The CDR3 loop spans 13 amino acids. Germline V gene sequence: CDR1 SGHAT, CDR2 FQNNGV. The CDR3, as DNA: TGTGCCAGCAGCTTGGACCAGAGGGCTGAAGCTTTCTTT. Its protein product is CASSLDQRAEAFF.

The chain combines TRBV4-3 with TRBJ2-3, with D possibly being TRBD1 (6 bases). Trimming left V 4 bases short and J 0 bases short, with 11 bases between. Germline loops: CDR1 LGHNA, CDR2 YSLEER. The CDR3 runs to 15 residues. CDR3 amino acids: CASSPGQISTDTQYF. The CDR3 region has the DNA TGCGCCAGCAGCCCCGGACAGATCAGCACAGATACGCAGTATTTT.

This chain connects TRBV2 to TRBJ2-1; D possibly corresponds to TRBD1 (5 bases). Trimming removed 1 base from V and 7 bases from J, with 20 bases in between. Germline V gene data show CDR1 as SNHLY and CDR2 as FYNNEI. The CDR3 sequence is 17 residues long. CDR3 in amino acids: CASSEVDDRKGRNEQFF. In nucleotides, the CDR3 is TGTGCCAGCAGTGAAGTCGATGACAGAAAGGGTCGGAATGAGCAGTTCTTC.

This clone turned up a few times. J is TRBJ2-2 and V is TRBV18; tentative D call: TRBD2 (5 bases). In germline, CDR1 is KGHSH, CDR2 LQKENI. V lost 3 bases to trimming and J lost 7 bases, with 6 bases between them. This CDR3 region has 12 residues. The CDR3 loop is CASSPGDGELFF. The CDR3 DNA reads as TGTGCCAGCTCACCCGGGGACGGGGAGCTGTTTTTT. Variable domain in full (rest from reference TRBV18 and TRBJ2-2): NAGVMQNPRHLVRRRGQEARLRCSPMKGHSHVYWYRQLPEEGLKFMVYLQKENIIDESGMPKERFSAEFPKEGPSILRIQQVVRGDSAAYFCASSPGDGELFFGEGSRLTVL.

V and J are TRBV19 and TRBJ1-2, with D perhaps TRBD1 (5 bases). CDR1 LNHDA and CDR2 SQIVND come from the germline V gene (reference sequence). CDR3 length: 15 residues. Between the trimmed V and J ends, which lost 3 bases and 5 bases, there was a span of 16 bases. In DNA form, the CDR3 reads TGTGCCAGTAGTATCGCAACAGGAAATTCATATGGCTACACCTTC. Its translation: CASSIATGNSYGYTF.

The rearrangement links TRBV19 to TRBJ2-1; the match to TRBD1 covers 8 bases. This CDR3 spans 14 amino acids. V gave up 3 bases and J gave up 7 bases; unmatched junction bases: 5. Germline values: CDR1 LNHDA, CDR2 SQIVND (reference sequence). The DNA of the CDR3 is TGTGCCAGTAGTATTCAGGGGGCGAGGAATGAGCAGTTCTTC. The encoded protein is CASSIQGARNEQFF. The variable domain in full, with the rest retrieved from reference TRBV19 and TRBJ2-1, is DGGITQSPKYLFRKEGQNVTLSCEQNLNHDAMYWYRQDPGQGLRLIYYSQIVNDFQKGDIAEGYSVSREKKESFPLTVTSAQKNPTAFYLCASSIQGARNEQFFGPGTRLTVL.

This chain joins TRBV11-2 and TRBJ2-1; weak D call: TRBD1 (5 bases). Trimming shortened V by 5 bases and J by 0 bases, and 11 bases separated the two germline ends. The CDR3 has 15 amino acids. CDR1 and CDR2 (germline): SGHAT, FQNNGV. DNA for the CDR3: TGTGCCAGCAGCCCCGTGGGGCTCTCCTACAATGAGCAGTTCTTC. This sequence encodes CASSPVGLSYNEQFF. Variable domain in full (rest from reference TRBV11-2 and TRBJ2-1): EAGVAQSPRYKIIEKRQSVAFWCNPISGHATLYWYQQILGQGPKLLIQFQNNGVVDDSQLPKDRFSAERLKGVDSTLKIQPAKLEDSAVYLCASSPVGLSYNEQFFGPGTRLTVL.